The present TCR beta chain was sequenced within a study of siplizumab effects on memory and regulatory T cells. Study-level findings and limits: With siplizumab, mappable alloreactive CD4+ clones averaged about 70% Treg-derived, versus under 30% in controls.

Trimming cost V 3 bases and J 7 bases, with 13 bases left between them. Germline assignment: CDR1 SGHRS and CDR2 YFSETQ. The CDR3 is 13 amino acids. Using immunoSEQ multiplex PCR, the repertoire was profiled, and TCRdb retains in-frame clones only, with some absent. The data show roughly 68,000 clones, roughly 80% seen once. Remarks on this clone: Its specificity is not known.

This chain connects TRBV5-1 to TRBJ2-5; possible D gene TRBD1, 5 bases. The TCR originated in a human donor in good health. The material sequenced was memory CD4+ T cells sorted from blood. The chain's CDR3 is CASSSEITGTQYF. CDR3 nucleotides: TGCGCCAGCAGCTCAGAAATTACAGGGACCCAGTACTTC.